This T cell receptor beta chain appears in the sequencing data of a study of control samples from healthy donors and cancer patients. Profiled with immunoSEQ multiplex PCR; TCRdb holds only in-frame clones, not every one. This table has approximately 170,000 clones, about 90% appearing once. With 1 base removed from V and 0 bases from J, the gap between germline ends came to 12 bases. CDR1 is SGHVS and CDR2 is FQNEAQ in the germline V gene. The CDR3 runs to 17 residues. The genes are TRBV7-8 and TRBJ1-4; D might be TRBD1 (5 bases). The clonotype comes from a woman aged 45-59 years in good health. Sequencing used blood. Here the CDR3 reads CASSLVRTLTTNEKLFF. As DNA, the CDR3 is TGTGCCAGCAGCTTAGTCCGGACACTTACAACTAATGAAAAACTGTTTTTT.